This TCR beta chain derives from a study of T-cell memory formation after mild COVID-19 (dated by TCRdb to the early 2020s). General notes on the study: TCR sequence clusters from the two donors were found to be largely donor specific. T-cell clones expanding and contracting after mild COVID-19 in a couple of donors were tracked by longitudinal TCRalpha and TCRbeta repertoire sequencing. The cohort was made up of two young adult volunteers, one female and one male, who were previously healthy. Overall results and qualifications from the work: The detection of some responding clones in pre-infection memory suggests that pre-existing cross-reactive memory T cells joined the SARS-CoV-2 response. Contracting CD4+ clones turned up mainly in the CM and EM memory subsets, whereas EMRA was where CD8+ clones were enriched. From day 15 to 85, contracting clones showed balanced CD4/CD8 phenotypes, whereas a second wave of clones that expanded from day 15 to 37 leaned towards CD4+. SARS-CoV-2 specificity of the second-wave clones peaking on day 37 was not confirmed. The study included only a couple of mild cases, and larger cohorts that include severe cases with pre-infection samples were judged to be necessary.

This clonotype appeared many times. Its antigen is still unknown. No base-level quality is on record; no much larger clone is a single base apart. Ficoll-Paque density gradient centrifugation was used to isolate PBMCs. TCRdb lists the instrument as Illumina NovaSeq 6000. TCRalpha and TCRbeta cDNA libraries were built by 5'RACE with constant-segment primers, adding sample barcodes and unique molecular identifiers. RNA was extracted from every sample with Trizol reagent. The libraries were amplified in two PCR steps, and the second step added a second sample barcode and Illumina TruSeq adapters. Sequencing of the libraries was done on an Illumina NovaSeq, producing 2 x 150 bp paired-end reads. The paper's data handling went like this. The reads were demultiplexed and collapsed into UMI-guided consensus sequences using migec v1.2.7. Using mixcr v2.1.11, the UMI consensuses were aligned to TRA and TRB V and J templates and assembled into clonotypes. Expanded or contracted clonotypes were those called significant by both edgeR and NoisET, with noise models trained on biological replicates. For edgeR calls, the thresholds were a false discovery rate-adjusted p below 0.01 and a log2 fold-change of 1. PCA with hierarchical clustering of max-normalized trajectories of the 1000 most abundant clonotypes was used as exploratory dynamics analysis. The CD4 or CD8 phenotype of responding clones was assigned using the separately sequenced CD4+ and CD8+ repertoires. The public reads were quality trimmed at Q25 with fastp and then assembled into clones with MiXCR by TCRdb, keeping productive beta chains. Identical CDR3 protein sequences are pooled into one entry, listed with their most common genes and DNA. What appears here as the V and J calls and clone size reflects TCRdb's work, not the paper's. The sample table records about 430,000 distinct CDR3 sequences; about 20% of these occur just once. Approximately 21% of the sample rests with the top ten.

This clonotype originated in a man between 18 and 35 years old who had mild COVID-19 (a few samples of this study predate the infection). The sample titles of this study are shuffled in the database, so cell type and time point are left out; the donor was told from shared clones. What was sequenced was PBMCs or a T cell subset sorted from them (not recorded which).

The CDR3 protein: CASSFSGAQETQYF. The base sequence is TGTGCCAGCAGTTTCTCAGGCGCCCAAGAGACCCAGTACTTC. Recombination linked TRBV6-5 to TRBJ2-5; no D segment can be confidently identified. Looking up the germline V gene yields CDR1 MNHEY and CDR2 SVGAGI. V is clipped by 4 bases and J by 1 base, and the sequence between their germline boundaries is 10 bases long. The CDR3 goes from the cysteine to the phenylalanine over 14 residues. The entry retains the CDR3 DNA only, 42 bases that are in frame from base 1.